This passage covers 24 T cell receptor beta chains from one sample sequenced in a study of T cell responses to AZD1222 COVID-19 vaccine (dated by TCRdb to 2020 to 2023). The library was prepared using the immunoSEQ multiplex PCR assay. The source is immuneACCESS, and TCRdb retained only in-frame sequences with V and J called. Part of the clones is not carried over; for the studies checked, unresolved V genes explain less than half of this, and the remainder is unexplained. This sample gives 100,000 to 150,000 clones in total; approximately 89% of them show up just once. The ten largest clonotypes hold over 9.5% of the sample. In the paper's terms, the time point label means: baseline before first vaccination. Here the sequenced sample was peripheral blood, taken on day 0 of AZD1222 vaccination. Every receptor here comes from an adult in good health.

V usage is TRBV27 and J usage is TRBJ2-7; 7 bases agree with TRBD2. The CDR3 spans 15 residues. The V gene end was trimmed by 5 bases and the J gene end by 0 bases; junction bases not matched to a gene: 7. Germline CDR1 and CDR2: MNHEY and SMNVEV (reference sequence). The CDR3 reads CASSPKGGYSYEQYF. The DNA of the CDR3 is TGTGCCAGCAGTCCAAAGGGAGGGTACTCCTACGAGCAGTACTTC.

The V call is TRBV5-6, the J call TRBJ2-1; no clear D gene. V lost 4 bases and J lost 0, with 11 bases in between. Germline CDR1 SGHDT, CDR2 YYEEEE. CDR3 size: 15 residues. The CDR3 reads CASSPRRLSYNEQFF. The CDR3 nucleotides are TGTGCCAGCAGCCCGCGTAGACTCTCCTACAATGAGCAGTTCTTC.

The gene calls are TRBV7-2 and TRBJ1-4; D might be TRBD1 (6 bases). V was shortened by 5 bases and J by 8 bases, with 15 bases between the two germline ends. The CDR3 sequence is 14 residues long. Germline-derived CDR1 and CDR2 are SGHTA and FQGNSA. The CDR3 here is CASSPTGAQEKLFF. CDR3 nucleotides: TGTGCCAGCAGCCCGACAGGCGCCCAAGAAAAACTGTTTTTT.

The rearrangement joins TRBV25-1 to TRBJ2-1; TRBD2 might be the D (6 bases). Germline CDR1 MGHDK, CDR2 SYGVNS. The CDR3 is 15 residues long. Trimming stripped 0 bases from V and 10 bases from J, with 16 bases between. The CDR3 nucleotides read TGTGCCAGCAGTGAATATTCCGCGGGGCTAGGAGAGCAGTTCTTC. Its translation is CASSEYSAGLGEQFF.

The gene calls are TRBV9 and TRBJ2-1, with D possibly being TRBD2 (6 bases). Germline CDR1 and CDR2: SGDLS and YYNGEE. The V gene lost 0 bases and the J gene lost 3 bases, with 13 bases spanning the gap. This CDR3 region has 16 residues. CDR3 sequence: CASSVGGSGSYNEQFF. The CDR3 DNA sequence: TGTGCCAGCAGCGTAGGGGGTAGCGGAAGCTACAATGAGCAGTTCTTC.

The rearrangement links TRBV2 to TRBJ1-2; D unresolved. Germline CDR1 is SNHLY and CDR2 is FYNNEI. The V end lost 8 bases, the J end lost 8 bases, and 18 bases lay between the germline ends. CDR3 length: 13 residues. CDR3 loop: CASGVQQTGGYTF. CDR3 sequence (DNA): TGTGCCAGCGGTGTCCAACAGACGGGAGGCTACACCTTC.

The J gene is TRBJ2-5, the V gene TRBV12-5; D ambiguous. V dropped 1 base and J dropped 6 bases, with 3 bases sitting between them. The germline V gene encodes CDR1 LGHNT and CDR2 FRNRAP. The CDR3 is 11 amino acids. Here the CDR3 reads CASGLGQTQYF. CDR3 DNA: TGTGCTAGTGGTTTGGGGCAGACCCAGTACTTC.

The CDR3 sequence: CASSLGGLDGYTF. The CDR3 bases are TGTGCCAGCAGCTTGGGAGGGTTGGACGGCTACACCTTC. J is TRBJ1-2 and V is TRBV5-6, with D unresolved. The CDR3 runs 13 residues. Between the trimmed V and J ends, which lost 0 bases and 8 bases, there was a span of 11 bases. Germline V gene sequence: CDR1 SGHDT, CDR2 YYEEEE.

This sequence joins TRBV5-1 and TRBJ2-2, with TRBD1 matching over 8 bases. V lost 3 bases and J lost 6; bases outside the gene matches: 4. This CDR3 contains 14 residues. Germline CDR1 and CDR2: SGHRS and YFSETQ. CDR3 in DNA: TGCGCCAGCAGCTGGTGGACAGGGTCCGGGGAGCTGTTTTTT. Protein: CASSWWTGSGELFF.

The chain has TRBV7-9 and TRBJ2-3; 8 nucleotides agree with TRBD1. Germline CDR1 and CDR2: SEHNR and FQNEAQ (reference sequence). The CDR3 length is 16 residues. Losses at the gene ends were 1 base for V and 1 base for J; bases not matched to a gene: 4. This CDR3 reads CASSLGTGSGTDTQYF. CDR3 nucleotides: TGTGCCAGCAGCTTAGGGACAGGGTCGGGCACAGATACGCAGTATTTT.

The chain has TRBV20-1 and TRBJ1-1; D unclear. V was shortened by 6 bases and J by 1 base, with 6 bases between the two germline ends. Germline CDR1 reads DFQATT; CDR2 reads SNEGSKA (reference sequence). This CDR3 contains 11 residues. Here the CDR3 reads CSAPWNTEAFF. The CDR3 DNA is TGCAGTGCACCTTGGAACACTGAAGCTTTCTTT.

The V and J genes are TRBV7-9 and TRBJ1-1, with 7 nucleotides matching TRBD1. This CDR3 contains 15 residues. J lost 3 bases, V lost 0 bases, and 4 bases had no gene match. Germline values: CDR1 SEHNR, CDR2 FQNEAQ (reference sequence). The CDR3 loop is CASSLARTGDTEAFF. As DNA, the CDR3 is TGTGCCAGCAGCTTAGCCAGGACAGGTGACACTGAAGCTTTCTTT.

Written as DNA, the CDR3 is TGCGCCAGCAGCCAAGATAACAGGGGGTACGAGCAGTACTTC. It translates to CASSQDNRGYEQYF. The V gene is TRBV4-1, the J gene TRBJ2-7; TRBD1 aligns across 8 bases. V shed 0 bases and J 4 bases; nucleotides not matched to a gene: 2. The CDR3 totals 14 residues. Germline V gives CDR1 MGHRA, CDR2 YSYEKL.

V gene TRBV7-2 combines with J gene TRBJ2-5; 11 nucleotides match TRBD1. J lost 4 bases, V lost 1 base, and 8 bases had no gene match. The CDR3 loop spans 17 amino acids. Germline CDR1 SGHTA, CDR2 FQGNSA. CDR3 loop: CASSLERTGGGGETQYF. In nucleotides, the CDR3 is TGTGCCAGCAGCTTAGAGAGGACAGGGGGCGGCGGAGAGACCCAGTACTTC.

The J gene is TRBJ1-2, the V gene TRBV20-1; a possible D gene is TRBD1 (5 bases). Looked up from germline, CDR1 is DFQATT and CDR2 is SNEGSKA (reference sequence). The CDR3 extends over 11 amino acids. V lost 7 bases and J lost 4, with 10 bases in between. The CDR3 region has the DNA TGCAGTGGCCAGGGAGTCTATGGCTACACCTTC. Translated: CSGQGVYGYTF.

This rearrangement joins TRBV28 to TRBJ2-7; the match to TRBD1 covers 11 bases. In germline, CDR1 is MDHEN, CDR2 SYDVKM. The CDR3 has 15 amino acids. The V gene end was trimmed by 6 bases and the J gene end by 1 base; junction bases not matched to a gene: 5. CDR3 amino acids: CASRSGQGASYEQYF. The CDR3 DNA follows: TGTGCCAGCAGATCTGGACAGGGGGCGTCCTACGAGCAGTACTTC.

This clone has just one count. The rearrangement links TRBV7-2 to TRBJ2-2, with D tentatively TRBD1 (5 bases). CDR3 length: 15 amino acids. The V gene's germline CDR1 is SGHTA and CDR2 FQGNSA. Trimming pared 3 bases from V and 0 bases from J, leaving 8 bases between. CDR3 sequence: CASSFRQTNTGELFF. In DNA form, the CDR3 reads TGTGCCAGCAGCTTCAGACAGACGAACACCGGGGAGCTGTTTTTT.

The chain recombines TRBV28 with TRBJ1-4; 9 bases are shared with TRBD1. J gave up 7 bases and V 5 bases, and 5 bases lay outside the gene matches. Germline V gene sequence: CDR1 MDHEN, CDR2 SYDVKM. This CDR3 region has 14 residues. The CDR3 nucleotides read TGTGCCAGCAGTACTGGGACAGGGTCTGAAAAACTGTTTTTT. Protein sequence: CASSTGTGSEKLFF.

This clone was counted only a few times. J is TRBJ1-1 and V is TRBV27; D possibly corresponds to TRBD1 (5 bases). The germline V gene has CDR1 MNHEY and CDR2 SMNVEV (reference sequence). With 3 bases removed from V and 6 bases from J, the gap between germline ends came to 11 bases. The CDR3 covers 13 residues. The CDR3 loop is CASSFGTGAEAFF. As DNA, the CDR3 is TGTGCCAGCAGTTTTGGTACAGGCGCTGAAGCTTTCTTT.

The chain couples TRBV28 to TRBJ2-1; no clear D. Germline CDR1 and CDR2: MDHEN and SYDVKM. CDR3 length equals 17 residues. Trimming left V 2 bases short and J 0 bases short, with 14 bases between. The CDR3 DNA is TGTGCCAGCAGTTTAATATCCGGAATACGCTCCTACAATGAGCAGTTCTTC. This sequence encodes CASSLISGIRSYNEQFF.

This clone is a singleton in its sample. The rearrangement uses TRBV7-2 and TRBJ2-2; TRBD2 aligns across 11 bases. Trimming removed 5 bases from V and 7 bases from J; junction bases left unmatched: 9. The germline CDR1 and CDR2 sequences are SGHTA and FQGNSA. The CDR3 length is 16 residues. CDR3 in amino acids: CASSPTSGSPIGELFF. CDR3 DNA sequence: TGTGCCAGCAGCCCCACTAGCGGGAGCCCTATCGGGGAGCTGTTTTTT.

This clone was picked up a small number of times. The DNA for the CDR3 is TGTGCCAGCAGTTATGGCCCGAGCTCCTACAATGAGCAGTTCTTC. It yields the protein CASSYGPSSYNEQFF. V is TRBV27 and J is TRBJ2-1; unclear D gene. This CDR3 is 15 amino acids long. With 4 bases removed from V and 0 bases from J, the gap between germline ends came to 10 bases. Looked up from germline, CDR1 is MNHEY and CDR2 is SMNVEV (reference sequence).

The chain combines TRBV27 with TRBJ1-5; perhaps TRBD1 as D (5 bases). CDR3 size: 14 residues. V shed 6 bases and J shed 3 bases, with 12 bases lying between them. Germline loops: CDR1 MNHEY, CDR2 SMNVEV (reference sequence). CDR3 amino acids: CASSRGGFNQPQHF. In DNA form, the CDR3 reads TGTGCCAGCAGCCGGGGGGGGTTCAATCAGCCCCAGCATTTT.

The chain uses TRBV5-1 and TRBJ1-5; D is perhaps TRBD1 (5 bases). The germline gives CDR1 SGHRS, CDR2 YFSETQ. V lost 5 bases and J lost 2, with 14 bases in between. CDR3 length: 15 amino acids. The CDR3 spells CASSPDTYGNQPQHF. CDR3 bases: TGCGCCAGCAGTCCGGACACATACGGCAATCAGCCCCAGCATTTT.